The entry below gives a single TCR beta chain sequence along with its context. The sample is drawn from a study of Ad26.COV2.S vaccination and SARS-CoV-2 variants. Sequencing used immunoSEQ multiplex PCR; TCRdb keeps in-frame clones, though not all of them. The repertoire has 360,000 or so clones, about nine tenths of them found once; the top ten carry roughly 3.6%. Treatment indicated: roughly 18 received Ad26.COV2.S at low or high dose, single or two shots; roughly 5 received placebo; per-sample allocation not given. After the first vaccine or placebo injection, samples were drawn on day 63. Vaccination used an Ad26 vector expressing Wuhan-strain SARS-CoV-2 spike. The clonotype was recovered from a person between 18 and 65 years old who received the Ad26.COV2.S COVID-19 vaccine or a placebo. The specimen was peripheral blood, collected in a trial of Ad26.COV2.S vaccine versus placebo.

In DNA, the CDR3 is TGCGCCAGCAGAGTTAGGAGTGCTGGGGGCACCGGGGAGCTGTTTTTT. Encoded protein: CASRVRSAGGTGELFF. The V call is TRBV5-1, the J call TRBJ2-2; perhaps D is TRBD1 or TRBD2 (5 bases each). This CDR3 is 16 amino acids long. Trimming took off 5 bases at V and 4 bases at J, with 18 bases between the two ends. CDR1 SGHRS and CDR2 YFSETQ come from the germline V gene.